This T cell receptor (beta chain) comes out of a study of T cell responses to AZD1222 COVID-19 vaccine. Background on the study: Investigators merged groups given second doses at roughly 4 or roughly 12 weeks. Study-wide findings and caveats: Only after the peak T cell response were repertoires sampled.

Produced via immunoSEQ multiplex PCR; TCRdb's table is partial and in-frame only. The sample lists approximately 150,000 clones, roughly nine tenths occurring once. Germline V gives CDR1 SGHRS, CDR2 YFSETQ. The CDR3 is made up of 15 amino acids. Trimming cost V 3 bases and J 7 bases; bases outside gene matches: 8. Worth noting for this clone: Its antigen is currently unknown.

The V call is TRBV5-1, the J call TRBJ2-1; 9 nucleotides agree with TRBD1. The sequencing used peripheral blood, collected on day 0 of AZD1222 vaccination. The sequence was obtained from an adult in good health. CDR3 residues: CASSWGTGSRNEQFF. For the CDR3, the DNA is TGCGCCAGCAGCTGGGGGACAGGGTCGAGGAATGAGCAGTTCTTC.